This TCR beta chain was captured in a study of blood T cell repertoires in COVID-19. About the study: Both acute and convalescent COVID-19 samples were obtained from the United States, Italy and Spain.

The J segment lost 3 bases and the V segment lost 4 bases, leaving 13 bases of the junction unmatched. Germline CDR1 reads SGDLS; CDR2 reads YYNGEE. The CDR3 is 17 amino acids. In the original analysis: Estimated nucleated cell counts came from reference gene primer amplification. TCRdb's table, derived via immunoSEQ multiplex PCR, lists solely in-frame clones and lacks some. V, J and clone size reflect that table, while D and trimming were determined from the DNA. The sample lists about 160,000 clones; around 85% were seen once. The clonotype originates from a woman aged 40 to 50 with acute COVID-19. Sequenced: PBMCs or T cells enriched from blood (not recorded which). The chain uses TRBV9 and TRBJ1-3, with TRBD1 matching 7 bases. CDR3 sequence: CASSPPVRSGGGNTIYF. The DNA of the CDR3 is TGTGCCAGCAGCCCGCCTGTTAGGTCAGGGGGTGGAAACACCATATATTTT. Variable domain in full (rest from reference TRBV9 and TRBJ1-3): DSGVTQTPKHLITATGQRVTLRCSPRSGDLSVYWYQQSLDQGLQFLIQYYNGEERAKGNILERFSAQQFPDLHSELNLSSLELGDSALYFCASSPPVRSGGGNTIYFGEGSWLTVV.